These 4 T cell receptor beta chains originate from one sample sequenced in a study. The sorted Tregs were CD4+CD25+CD127-/low cells. TCRdb re-analysed the 5' RACE reads in MiXCR, keeping a single row per CDR3 protein. Of roughly 57,000 distinct CDR3 sequences listed, less than 25% are singletons. Specimen: tumor-infiltrating Tregs sorted from the breast tumor. These receptor sequences come from a female donor with breast cancer.

This clonotype was seen only a few times. The rearrangement uses TRBV4-2 and TRBJ2-7, with D possibly TRBD1 on 6 matching bases. Trimming stripped 0 bases from V and 0 bases from J, with 12 bases between. The CDR3 runs to 16 residues. Per the germline V gene, CDR1 is LGHNA and CDR2 is YNFKEQ. The CDR3 DNA follows: TGTGCCAGCAGCCAAGAGGGGGACATTCCCTCCTACGAGCAGTACTTC. Protein product: CASSQEGDIPSYEQYF.

Turning to this clonotype: The germline gene is not matched at one end of the junction; a read error may be the cause. The chain has TRBV7-2 and TRBJ2-7; perhaps TRBD2 as D (6 bases). This CDR3 has 16 residues. From germline, CDR1 is SGHTA and CDR2 FQGNSA. In nucleotides, the CDR3 is TGTGCCAGCAGCTTGCAGGACTACCCTGCTGGCTACGAGCGGTACTTC. It codes for CASSLQDYPAGYERYF.

This clonotype was seen a few times. The V gene is TRBV10-3, the J gene TRBJ2-3; 7 nucleotides agree with TRBD1. V shed 5 bases and J 0 bases; nucleotides not matched to a gene: 5. CDR1 is ENHRY, CDR2 SYGVKD, per germline. The CDR3 covers 15 residues. The CDR3 is CAISRGQESTDTQYF. The CDR3 coding sequence is TGTGCCATCAGTCGCGGACAGGAGAGCACAGATACGCAGTATTTT.

The chain uses TRBV11-2 and TRBJ2-2; D perhaps matches TRBD2 (6 bases). The CDR3 spans 16 residues. In germline, CDR1 is SGHAT, CDR2 FQNNGV. Trimming took off 5 bases at V and 4 bases at J, with 17 bases between the two ends. This chain's CDR3 is CASSPIRGKGTGELFF. The CDR3, as DNA: TGTGCCAGCAGCCCTATACGGGGGAAAGGCACCGGGGAGCTGTTTTTT.